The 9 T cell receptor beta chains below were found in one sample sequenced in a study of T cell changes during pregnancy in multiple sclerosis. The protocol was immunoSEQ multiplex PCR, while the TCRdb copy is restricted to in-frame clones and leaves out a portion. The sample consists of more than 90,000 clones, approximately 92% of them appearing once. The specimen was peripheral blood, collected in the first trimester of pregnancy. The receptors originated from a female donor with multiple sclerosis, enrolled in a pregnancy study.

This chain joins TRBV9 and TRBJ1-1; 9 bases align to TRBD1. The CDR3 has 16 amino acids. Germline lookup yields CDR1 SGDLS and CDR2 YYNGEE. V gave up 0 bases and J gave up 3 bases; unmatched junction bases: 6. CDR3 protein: CASSVGGTGYDTEAFF. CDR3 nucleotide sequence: TGTGCCAGCAGCGTAGGTGGGACAGGGTACGACACTGAAGCTTTCTTT.

CDR3: CASTRQGKMTEAFF. The CDR3 DNA reads TGTGCCAGTACCCGACAGGGGAAGATGACTGAAGCTTTCTTT. The V call is TRBV19, the J call TRBJ1-1, with 8 bases matching TRBD1. Germline CDR1 is LNHDA and CDR2 is SQIVND (reference sequence). This CDR3 has 14 residues. V shed 7 bases and J 5 bases; nucleotides not matched to a gene: 9.

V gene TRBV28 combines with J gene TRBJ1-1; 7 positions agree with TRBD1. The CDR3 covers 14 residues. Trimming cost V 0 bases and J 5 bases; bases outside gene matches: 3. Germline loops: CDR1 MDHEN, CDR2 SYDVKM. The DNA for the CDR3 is TGTGCCAGCAGTTTATGGACAGGGAAGACTGAAGCTTTCTTT. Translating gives CASSLWTGKTEAFF.

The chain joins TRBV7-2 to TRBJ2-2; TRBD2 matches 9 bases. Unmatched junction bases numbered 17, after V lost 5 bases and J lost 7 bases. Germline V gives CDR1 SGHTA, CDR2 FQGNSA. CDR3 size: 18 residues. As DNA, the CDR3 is TGTGCCAGCAGCCCGGCGGGTAGCGGGAGTTGGACGGACGGGGAGCTGTTTTTT. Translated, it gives CASSPAGSGSWTDGELFF.

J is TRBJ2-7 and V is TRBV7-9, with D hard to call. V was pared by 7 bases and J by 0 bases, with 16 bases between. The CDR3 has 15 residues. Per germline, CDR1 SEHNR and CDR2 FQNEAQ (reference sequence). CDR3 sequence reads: CASTTPQDSSYEQYF. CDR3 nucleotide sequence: TGTGCCAGCACCACCCCCCAGGATTCCTCCTACGAGCAGTACTTC. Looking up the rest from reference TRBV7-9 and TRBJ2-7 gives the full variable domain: DTGVSQNPRHKITKRGQNVTFRCDPISEHNRLYWYRQTLGQGPEFLTYFQNEAQLEKSRLLSDRFSAERPKGSFSTLEIQRTEQGDSAMYLCASTTPQDSSYEQYFGPGTRLTVT.

The DNA for the CDR3 is TGTGCCAGCAGCCAGGGACTAGCGGGAGTCAGCGGGGAGCTGTTTTTT. Its translation: CASSQGLAGVSGELFF. This chain uses TRBV11-1 with TRBJ2-2; TRBD2 matches 14 bases. The junction had 6 bases not matched to a gene; V was cut back by 5 bases and J by 7 bases. The CDR3 spans 16 residues. The V gene's germline CDR1 is SGHAT and CDR2 FQDESV (reference sequence).

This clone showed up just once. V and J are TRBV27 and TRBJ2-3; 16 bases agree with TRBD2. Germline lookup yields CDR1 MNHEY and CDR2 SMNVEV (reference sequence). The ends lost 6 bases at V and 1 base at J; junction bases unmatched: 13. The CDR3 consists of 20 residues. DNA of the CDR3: TGTGCCAGCAGCCAAATCCCGGGACTAGCGGGAGGGAGGGGCACAGATACGCAGTATTTT. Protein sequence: CASSQIPGLAGGRGTDTQYF.

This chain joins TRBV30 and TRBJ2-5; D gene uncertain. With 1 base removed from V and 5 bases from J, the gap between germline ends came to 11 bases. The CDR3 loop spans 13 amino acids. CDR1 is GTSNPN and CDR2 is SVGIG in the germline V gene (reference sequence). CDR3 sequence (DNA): TGTGCCTGGAGTGGAGGCAGCTTGGAGACCCAGTACTTC. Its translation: CAWSGGSLETQYF.

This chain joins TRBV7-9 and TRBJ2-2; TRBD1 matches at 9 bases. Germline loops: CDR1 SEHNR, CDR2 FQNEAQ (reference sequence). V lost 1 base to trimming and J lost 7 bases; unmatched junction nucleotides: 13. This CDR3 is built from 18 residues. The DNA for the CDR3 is TGTGCCAGCAGCTTAGGCCCGGACAGGGGAAACTTACGCGGGGAGCTGTTTTTT. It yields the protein CASSLGPDRGNLRGELFF.